This TCR beta chain was identified in a study of PD-1 blockade in classical Hodgkin lymphoma (TCRdb year 2020). In the study overall: Nivolumab dosing was 3 mg/kg intravenously every 2 weeks, continuing until either disease progression or unacceptable toxicity. The study used TCR beta sequencing and CyTOF to define a peripheral blood immune signature of response to PD-1 blockade in classical Hodgkin lymphoma.

Trimming at the junction amounts to 8 bases on V and 0 bases on J, and the germline ends lie 14 bases apart. Inclusive of the bounding cysteine and phenylalanine, the CDR3 is 16 residues long. Just CDR3 DNA is preserved here, 48 bases in frame from base 1. CDR1 and CDR2, per the germline V gene (reference sequence), are LNHDA and SQIVND. The table lists this clone with a count of one. Its recognized antigen is unknown. No qualities accompany the bases; no much larger clone lies one base away. Study-level results and caveats: Lower diversity was seen in patients whose nivolumab began less than 1 year after ASCT, and these patients were left out of later analyses so that immune reconstitution would not confound the results. Trial patients with a complete response had baseline diversity similar to that of newly diagnosed patients, while partial responders and progressors had significantly lower diversity. CD4+ but not CD8+ TCR diversity rose significantly by C4D1 (p=0.0027 vs p=0.16), most apparent in complete responders (p=0.02). Only a single clinical trial cohort was studied, and what caused the repertoire differences, possibly disease activity or prior therapy, remained undefined. Newly diagnosed patients were reported to have lower baseline TCR diversity than healthy donors, and relapsed/refractory patients were reported to have lower baseline TCR diversity still.

According to the study, the label for this sample's time point signals: cycle 1 day 1 (C1D1), immediately before nivolumab initiation. Relapse after autologous stem cell transplantation had occurred in all trial patients, and cohorts A, B and C were distinguished by prior brentuximab vedotin exposure. The trial cohort was composed of around 60 patients with relapsed/refractory classical Hodgkin lymphoma, for whom complete response, partial response or progressive disease was recorded as best overall response. Trial patients were treated with single-agent nivolumab in the multi-cohort phase II CheckMate 205 trial. Best overall response was determined by an independent review committee according to the 2007 International Working Group response criteria. Trial PBMCs were collected immediately before nivolumab initiation (C1D1) and during therapy at cycle 2 day 1 and cycle 4 day 1. Peripheral blood was collected in 8 mL Vacutainer Cell Preparation Tubes, from which PBMCs were isolated by centrifugation and then cryopreserved.

The Qiagen DNeasy kit was used to extract genomic DNA from unsorted PBMCs and from the negatively selected CD4+ and CD8+ fractions. Using primers that anneal to V and J segments, immunoSEQ multiplex PCR amplified the TCR beta CDR3 regions. A synthetic immune receptor repertoire was used to minimize amplification bias, and any residual bias was removed computationally once sequencing was done. Turning to the authors' computational methods: Custom Python scripts were used to quantify repertoire diversity as the Shannon entropy index. The unsorted, CD4+ and CD8+ repertoires were each analyzed separately, with the exception of combined analyses, where CD4+ and CD8+ sequences were merged in silico. Clonal expansion was defined as a frequency increase of at least 2-fold after treatment compared with C1D1, and clones undetected at baseline were assigned a pseudocount of 0.5. Singleton clones were defined as clones with 0 or 1 copy at C1D1, and non-singleton clones were defined as clones with 2 or more copies. Clones expanded in unsorted samples were annotated as CD4+, CD8+ or unknown by matching protein sequences in sorted samples from the same patient. Diversity changes from C1D1 to C4D1 were tested in paired samples using Wilcoxon tests. TCRdb took over this immuneACCESS table, retaining in-frame rearrangements with V and J assigned. Such tables are incomplete; in checked studies, under half of the missing clones stem from an unresolved V gene, and the remainder is unexplained. V, J and clone size were drawn from that table, and D and trimming were deduced from the DNA. In all, the sample holds about 97,000 clones, and approximately 83% of those were seen once. The top ten hold about 12% of the sample.

The chain is assembled from TRBV19 and TRBJ2-6; tentative D gene TRBD2, with 7 bases matching. The source was peripheral blood mononuclear cells (PBMCs), collected at baseline. This clonotype was obtained from a human donor with classical Hodgkin lymphoma. The nucleotide sequence is TGTGCCAGTTCCGGGGGGCTAAGCTCTGGGGCCAACGTCCTGACTTTC. This sequence encodes CASSGGLSSGANVLTF. The entire variable domain, with the stretches around the CDR3 drawn from the reference TRBV19 and TRBJ2-6 proteins, is DGGITQSPKYLFRKEGQNVTLSCEQNLNHDAMYWYRQDPGQGLRLIYYSQIVNDFQKGDIAEGYSVSREKKESFPLTVTSAQKNPTAFYLCASSGGLSSGANVLTFGAGSRLTVL.